This TCR beta chain was sequenced in a study of OX40 agonist ivuxolimab in advanced cancers. Study at large: Patients' therapy was ivuxolimab, an antibody that acts as an agonist of OX40 (CD134). The study reported partial responses in three patients: one hepatocellular carcinoma, two cutaneous melanoma. General study results and limits: The study observed clonal expansion of CD4+ and CD8+ blood T cells by week 6 at 0.1 to 3.0 mg/kg.

Some clones are missing from TCRdb's copy, which holds only in-frame ones; the method was immunoSEQ multiplex PCR. Of approximately 64,000 clones listed, around 90% are singletons. As regards this clone: Its antigen is undetermined.

Drawing of blood for sampling happened at baseline, at cycle 4 day 1, and at cycle 7 day 1. Trimming removed 8 bases from V and 0 bases from J, with 5 bases in between. The germline CDR1 and CDR2 sequences are MNHNS and SASEGT. CDR3 length: 12 amino acids. The J gene is TRBJ1-3, the V gene TRBV6-1, with unresolved D. The receptor's source is an adult with an advanced solid tumor such as melanoma, head and neck, liver or kidney cancer. The material was CD4+ or CD8+ T cells sorted from blood, obtained in a trial of the OX40 agonist ivuxolimab. CDR3 in amino acids: CASPSSGNTIYF. DNA for the CDR3: TGTGCCAGCCCCTCCTCTGGAAACACCATATATTTT.